The 26 T cell receptor beta chains reported below all come from one sample, sequenced in a study of blood T cells in healthy people across ages. Through a sample-barcoded 5' primer and a J-beta primer mix, a second PCR was run for 7 to 11 cycles. TCRdb reanalysed the 5' RACE reads using MiXCR and keeps one entry per CDR3 protein. This sample has 800,000 to 950,000 distinct CDR3 sequences, with roughly 28% found just once. These records were also assigned to another study, of T cells of mothers and their children.

Sequencing was carried out using blood. These receptors all stem from a woman aged 40 to 50 in good health.

This clonotype appeared a few times. The chain is built from TRBV4-2 and TRBJ2-5; 7 bases are a match to TRBD2. The ends lost 1 base at V and 7 bases at J; junction bases unmatched: 9. Germline CDR1 is LGHNA and CDR2 is YNFKEQ. CDR3 size: 15 residues. The CDR3 nucleotides are TGTGCCAGCAGCCAAGTTCTAGCGGTCGCCTCGACCCAGTACTTC. Its translation: CASSQVLAVASTQYF.

The chain is built from TRBV7-3 and TRBJ2-1; 12 bases fit TRBD2. The last part of the DNA fits TRBJ2-7 better; the J call may be wrong. The CDR3 runs to 20 residues. Germline CDR1 SGHTA, CDR2 FQGTGA. CDR3 bases: TGTGCCAGCAGGCAAATCCCCCGCCGACTAGCGGGGGCCATCTACAATGAGCAGTACTTC. Its translation is CASRQIPRRLAGAIYNEQYF.

This clonotype was seen ten or more times. The J gene is TRBJ2-6, the V gene TRBV7-3; D is possibly TRBD1 (6 bases). This CDR3 comprises 17 residues. V was clipped by 5 bases and J by 1 base, with 15 bases between them. Germline CDR1 reads SGHTA; CDR2 reads FQGTGA. The CDR3 DNA is TGTGCCAGCAGCCCTCCGGGACATCTGTCTGGGGCCAACGTCCTGACTTTC. Protein: CASSPPGHLSGANVLTF.

This clonotype was recorded at least ten times. This could be a read error, since a much larger clone is one nucleotide away. The chain employs TRBV6-1 and TRBJ2-6, with D possibly being TRBD1 (5 bases). Per the germline V gene, CDR1 is MNHNS and CDR2 is SASEGT. This CDR3 has 17 residues. CDR3 region: CASSAQTGSSGANVRTF. The CDR3 DNA follows: TGTGCCAGCAGTGCCCAGACGGGCTCCTCTGGGGCCAACGTCCGGACTTTC.

The V call is TRBV28, the J call TRBJ1-2; possibly TRBD1 for D (6 bases). This CDR3 has 15 residues. The V and J ends lost 7 bases and 0 bases respectively, with 15 bases between them. Looked up from germline, CDR1 is MDHEN and CDR2 is SYDVKM. The CDR3 nucleotides are TGTGCCAGCATAGGGGGACCAGGAGCTAACTATGGCTACACCTTC. Encoded protein: CASIGGPGANYGYTF.

In this sample, this clonotype turned up a few times. V is TRBV6-5 and J is TRBJ2-7; a weak D match, TRBD2 (6 bases). Germline lookup yields CDR1 MNHEY and CDR2 SVGAGI. The CDR3 is 14 amino acids. V lost 8 bases, J lost 4 bases, and 18 bases lay in between. The CDR3 protein is CASRGRATGYEQYF. CDR3 sequence (DNA): TGTGCCAGCCGGGGGAGAGCAACGGGGTACGAGCAGTACTTC.

The genes are TRBV28 and TRBJ1-5, with 7 nucleotides matching TRBD1. The CDR3 contains 15 residues. Germline V CDR1 and CDR2: MDHEN, SYDVKM. V was pared by 1 base and J by 3 bases, with 3 bases of the junction left unmatched. The CDR3 DNA is TGTGCCAGCAGTTTATTGACAGGGAACAATCAGCCCCAGCATTTT. Translating it yields CASSLLTGNNQPQHF.

This clonotype has at least ten counts. This chain links TRBV6-1 with TRBJ1-5, with 7 bases identical to TRBD1. CDR1 and CDR2 from the germline V gene are MNHNS and SASEGT. CDR3 size: 13 residues. J lost 7 bases, V lost 6 bases, and 6 bases had no gene match. The CDR3 coding sequence is TGTGCCAGCAGAAAGGCAGGGGGGCAGCCCCAGCATTTT. Translated, it gives CASRKAGGQPQHF.

This clonotype was seen a few times. V usage is TRBV7-9 and J usage is TRBJ1-1, with a weak D call TRBD1 (6 bases). This CDR3 contains 14 residues. The V gene lost 7 bases and the J gene lost 5 bases, with 17 bases spanning the gap. CDR1 is SEHNR and CDR2 is FQNEAQ in the germline V gene (reference sequence). The DNA of the CDR3 is TGTGCCAGCAACGTAGGGGGGACGGATACTGAAGCTTTCTTT. The encoded protein is CASNVGGTDTEAFF.

The chain employs TRBV20-1 and TRBJ2-2; D is unclear. This CDR3 is built from 16 residues. The V and J ends lost 5 bases and 1 base respectively, with 17 bases between them. The V gene's germline CDR1 is DFQATT and CDR2 SNEGSKA (reference sequence). CDR3 nucleotides: TGCAGTGCTCGCCAATCGGGCCGCTTGAACACCGGGGAGCTGTTTTTT. Residues: CSARQSGRLNTGELFF.

This clonotype was seen repeatedly, ten times or more. The chain links TRBV4-1 to TRBJ2-1; TRBD2 aligns across 12 bases. J was trimmed by 8 bases and V by 1 base; bases with no gene match: 0. Germline assignment: CDR1 MGHRA and CDR2 YSYEKL. This CDR3 is built from 14 residues. The CDR3 loop reads CASSQGLAGDEQFF. CDR3 nucleotides: TGCGCCAGCAGCCAAGGACTAGCGGGGGATGAGCAGTTCTTC.

The J gene is TRBJ1-5, the V gene TRBV4-1; no clear D gene. Germline CDR1 and CDR2: MGHRA and YSYEKL. V lost 0 bases and J lost 4, with 13 bases in between. The length of the CDR3 is 16 residues. In nucleotides, the CDR3 is TGCGCCAGCAGCCAAGAGATAAGTCAGACGAATCAGCCCCAGCATTTT. This codes for CASSQEISQTNQPQHF.

To note about this clonotype: An end of the junction does not agree with germline; a read error may underlie this. The rearrangement uses TRBV7-9 and TRBJ2-7; perhaps TRBD1 as D (6 bases). This CDR3 spans 14 amino acids. Germline CDR1 and CDR2: SEHNR and FQNEAQ (reference sequence). CDR3 DNA sequence: TGTGCCAACAGCTTAGGGGACACAAACTACGAGCAGTACTTC. This encodes CANSLGDTNYEQYF.

V is TRBV28 and J is TRBJ2-3; 7 bases agree with TRBD1. The V and J ends lost 4 bases and 5 bases, in that order; junction bases with no gene match: 6. CDR1 is MDHEN and CDR2 is SYDVKM in the germline V gene. The CDR3 is 14 residues long. The CDR3 DNA sequence: TGTGCCAGCAGTTCTTACAGGGGAAGAGATACGCAGTATTTT. Protein product: CASSSYRGRDTQYF.

The chain couples TRBV12-3 or TRBV12-4 to TRBJ1-1, with TRBD1 matching over 8 bases. V gave up 3 bases and J gave up 1 base; unmatched junction bases: 7. This CDR3 region has 16 residues. The DNA for the CDR3 is TGTGCCAGCAGTTTTATACCCCAGGGGGCGAACACTGAAGCTTTCTTT. Its translation is CASSFIPQGANTEAFF.

This clonotype was seen a handful of times. This chain connects TRBV24-1 to TRBJ1-2; D is ambiguous. The CDR3 loop spans 11 amino acids. In germline, CDR1 is KGHDR, CDR2 SFDVKD. Trimming took off 5 bases at V and 8 bases at J, with 8 bases between the two ends. The CDR3 sequence: CATSAGGGYTF. Here the CDR3 DNA reads TGTGCCACCAGTGCGGGAGGCGGCTACACCTTC.

The V gene is TRBV24-1, the J gene TRBJ1-5, with D unclear. This CDR3 is 14 amino acids long. V was shortened by 2 bases and J by 5 bases, with 9 bases between the two germline ends. The V gene's germline CDR1 is KGHDR and CDR2 SFDVKD. The CDR3 DNA is TGTGCCACCAGTGATTACGCAGTCCATCAGCCCCAGCATTTT. Amino acid sequence: CATSDYAVHQPQHF.

A remark on this clonotype: The junction departs from germline at one end; a sequencing error may be responsible. The rearrangement uses TRBV2 and TRBJ2-2, with D possibly matching TRBD2 (5 bases). Germline CDR1 and CDR2: SNHLY and FYNNEI. The CDR3 sequence is 14 residues long. As DNA, the CDR3 is TGTGCCAGCAGGGGCGCAGAGCTCACCGGGGAGCCGTTTTTT. This codes for CASRGAELTGEPFF. The whole variable domain, remainder taken from reference TRBV2 and TRBJ2-2, is EPEVTQTPSHQVTQMGQEVILRCVPISNHLYFYWYRQILGQKVEFLVSFYNNEISEKSEIFDDQFSVERPDGSNFTLKIRSTKLEDSAMYFCASRGAELTGEPFFGEGSRLTVL.

This clonotype came up many times. The chain uses TRBV11-2 and TRBJ2-7, with a possible D match to TRBD1 (6 bases). Trimming shortened V by 5 bases and J by 7 bases, and 18 bases separated the two germline ends. Germline CDR1 is SGHAT and CDR2 is FQNNGV. This CDR3 has 14 residues. The CDR3 here is CASSQIRGMREQYF. CDR3 DNA sequence: TGTGCCAGCAGCCAAATCAGGGGTATGAGGGAGCAGTACTTC. Supplemented by reference TRBV11-2 and TRBJ2-7, the full variable domain reads EAGVAQSPRYKIIEKRQSVAFWCNPISGHATLYWYQQILGQGPKLLIQFQNNGVVDDSQLPKDRFSAERLKGVDSTLKIQPAKLEDSAVYLCASSQIRGMREQYFGPGTRLTVT.

This clonotype was detected only a few times. The rearrangement joins TRBV5-1 to TRBJ2-3; 7 bases fit TRBD1. V lost 3 bases, J lost 2 bases, and 3 bases stayed unmatched. Germline CDR1 reads SGHRS; CDR2 reads YFSETQ. This CDR3 comprises 14 residues. DNA for the CDR3: TGCGCCAGCAGCTCGGGACAGCCCACAGATACGCAGTATTTT. Translation: CASSSGQPTDTQYF.

This clonotype was seen only a few times. The chain carries TRBV20-1 and TRBJ2-5; no clear D gene. This CDR3 spans 15 amino acids. Germline values: CDR1 DFQATT, CDR2 SNEGSKA (reference sequence). The V and J ends lost 1 base and 2 bases respectively, with 14 bases between them. The CDR3 DNA is TGCAGTGCTAGAGGTCTGCTAGTGGTTCAAGAGACCCAGTACTTC. Translating gives CSARGLLVVQETQYF.

This clonotype has just one count. J is TRBJ1-5 and V is TRBV5-8, with TRBD1 matching 7 bases. With V trimmed by 9 bases and J by 12 bases, 12 bases remained unmatched. This CDR3 has 12 residues. Germline CDR1 reads SGHTS; CDR2 reads YDEGEE. The CDR3 is CANIWRQGVQHF. The CDR3, as DNA: TGTGCCAACATCTGGAGGCAGGGGGTCCAGCATTTT.

The V and J genes are TRBV7-3 and TRBJ2-3; 14 bases align to TRBD2. Germline values: CDR1 SGHTA, CDR2 FQGTGA. Trimming cost V 4 bases and J 5 bases; bases outside gene matches: 5. The CDR3 extends over 16 amino acids. The CDR3 loop reads CASSYGLAGGGDTQYF. The CDR3 nucleotides read TGTGCCAGCAGCTACGGACTAGCGGGGGGTGGAGATACGCAGTATTTT. Supplemented by reference TRBV7-3 and TRBJ2-3, the full variable domain reads GAGVSQTPSNKVTEKGKYVELRCDPISGHTALYWYRQSLGQGPEFLIYFQGTGAADDSGLPNDRFFAVRPEGSVSTLKIQRTERGDSAVYLCASSYGLAGGGDTQYFGPGTRLTVL.

Details on this clonotype: At one end the junction does not follow the germline gene, possibly because of a read error. This chain uses TRBV12-3 or TRBV12-4 with TRBJ2-2; D is unclear. The CDR3 consists of 13 residues. CDR3 in amino acids: CARSRHSTGELFF. The DNA of the CDR3 is TGTGCCCGCAGTCGACATAGCACCGGGGAGCTGTTTTTT.

This chain links TRBV20-1 with TRBJ2-3; D gene ambiguous. The V and J ends lost 2 bases and 0 bases respectively, with 12 bases between them. CDR3 length: 15 residues. The V gene's germline CDR1 is DFQATT and CDR2 SNEGSKA (reference sequence). The CDR3 DNA sequence: TGCAGTGCTAGAAAGCTAACCCTGAGCACAGATACGCAGTATTTT. It encodes CSARKLTLSTDTQYF.

This chain connects TRBV12-5 to TRBJ2-1; a possible D gene is TRBD1 (5 bases). The CDR3 totals 15 residues. Germline V gives CDR1 LGHNT, CDR2 FRNRAP. The germline V and J ends were trimmed by 5 bases and 8 bases, with 19 bases remaining between them. Written as DNA, the CDR3 is TGTGCTAGTGGTCCAGGGCCAACGAAAGGGGATGAGCAGTTCTTC. Amino acid sequence: CASGPGPTKGDEQFF.